The 2 T cell receptor beta chains given below trace back to one sample, sequenced in a study of T cell responses to AZD1222 COVID-19 vaccine. Some clones are missing from TCRdb's copy, which holds only in-frame ones; the method was immunoSEQ multiplex PCR. The table lists 130,000 to 150,000 clones, approximately 78% of them singletons. The sample was peripheral blood, taken on day 0 of MenACWY control vaccination. The receptors derive from an adult in good health.

This sequence joins TRBV28 and TRBJ1-2, with TRBD1 matching 9 bases. The V segment lost 5 bases and the J segment 7 bases; nucleotides outside the gene matches: 5. The CDR3 length is 13 residues. From germline, CDR1 is MDHEN and CDR2 SYDVKM. The CDR3 region has the DNA TGTGCCAGCAGTGACCGACAGGGGGGTGGCTACACCTTC. Its translation is CASSDRQGGGYTF.

The V call is TRBV5-3, the J call TRBJ1-1; D call uncertain. TRBV5-3 is annotated as an ORF whose role is uncertain. The V end was cut by 1 base, the J end by 5 bases, with 3 bases between. This CDR3 is built from 11 residues. In nucleotides, the CDR3 is TGTGCCAGAAGCTTGTTGACTGAAGCTTTCTTT. Translated, it gives CARSLLTEAFF.